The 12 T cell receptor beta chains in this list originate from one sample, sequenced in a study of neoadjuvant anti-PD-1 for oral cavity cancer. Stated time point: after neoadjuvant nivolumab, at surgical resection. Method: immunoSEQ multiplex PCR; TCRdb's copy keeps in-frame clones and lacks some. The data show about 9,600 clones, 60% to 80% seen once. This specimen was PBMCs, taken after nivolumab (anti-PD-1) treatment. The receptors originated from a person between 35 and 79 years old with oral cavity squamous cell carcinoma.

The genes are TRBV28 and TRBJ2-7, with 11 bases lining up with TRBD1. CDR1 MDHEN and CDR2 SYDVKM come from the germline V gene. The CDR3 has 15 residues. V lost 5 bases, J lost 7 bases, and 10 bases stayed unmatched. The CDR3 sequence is CASSPFGTGGTEQYF. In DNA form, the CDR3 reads TGTGCCAGCAGTCCTTTCGGGACAGGGGGAACGGAGCAGTACTTC.

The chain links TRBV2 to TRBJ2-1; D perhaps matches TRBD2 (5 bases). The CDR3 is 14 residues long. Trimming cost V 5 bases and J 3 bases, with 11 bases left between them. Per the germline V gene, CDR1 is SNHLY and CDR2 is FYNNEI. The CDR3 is CASSKAGFYNEQFF. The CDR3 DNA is TGTGCCAGCAGTAAGGCGGGTTTCTACAATGAGCAGTTCTTC. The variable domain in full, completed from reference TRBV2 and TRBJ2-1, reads EPEVTQTPSHQVTQMGQEVILRCVPISNHLYFYWYRQILGQKVEFLVSFYNNEISEKSEIFDDQFSVERPDGSNFTLKIRSTKLEDSAMYFCASSKAGFYNEQFFGPGTRLTVL.

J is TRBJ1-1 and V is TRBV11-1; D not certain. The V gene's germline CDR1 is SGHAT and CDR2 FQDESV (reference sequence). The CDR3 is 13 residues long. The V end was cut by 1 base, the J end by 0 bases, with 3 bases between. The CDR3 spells CASSLGLNTEAFF. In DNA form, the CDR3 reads TGTGCCAGCAGCTTAGGGCTGAACACTGAAGCTTTCTTT.

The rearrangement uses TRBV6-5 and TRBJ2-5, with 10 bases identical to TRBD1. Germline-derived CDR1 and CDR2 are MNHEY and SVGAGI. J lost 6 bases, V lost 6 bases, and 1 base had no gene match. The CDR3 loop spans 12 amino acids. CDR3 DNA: TGTGCCAGCAGGGACAGGGGGAAGACCCAGTACTTC. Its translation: CASRDRGKTQYF.

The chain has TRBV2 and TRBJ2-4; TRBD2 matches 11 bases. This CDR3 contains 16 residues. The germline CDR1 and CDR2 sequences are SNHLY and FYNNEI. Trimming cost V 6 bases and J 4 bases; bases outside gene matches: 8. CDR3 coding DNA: TGTGCCAGCAGGGGGATACTAGCGGGAGAAAAAAACATTCAGTACTTC. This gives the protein CASRGILAGEKNIQYF.

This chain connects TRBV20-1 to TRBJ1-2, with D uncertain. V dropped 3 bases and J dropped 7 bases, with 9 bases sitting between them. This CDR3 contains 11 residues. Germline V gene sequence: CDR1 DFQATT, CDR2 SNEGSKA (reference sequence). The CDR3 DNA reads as TGCAGTGCTAGGGGTGACTTTGGCTACACCTTC. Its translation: CSARGDFGYTF.

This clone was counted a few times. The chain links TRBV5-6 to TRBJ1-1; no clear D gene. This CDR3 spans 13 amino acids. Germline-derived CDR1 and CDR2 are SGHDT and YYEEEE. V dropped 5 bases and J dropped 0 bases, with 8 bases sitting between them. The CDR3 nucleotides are TGTGCCAGCAGAGCAGGTATGAACACTGAAGCTTTCTTT. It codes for CASRAGMNTEAFF.

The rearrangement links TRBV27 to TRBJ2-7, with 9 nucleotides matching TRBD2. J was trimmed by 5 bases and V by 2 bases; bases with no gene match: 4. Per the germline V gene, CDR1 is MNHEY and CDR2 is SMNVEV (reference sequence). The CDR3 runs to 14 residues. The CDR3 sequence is CASSLHSGRDEQYF. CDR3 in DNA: TGTGCCAGCAGTTTACATAGCGGGAGAGACGAGCAGTACTTC.

Written as DNA, the CDR3 is TGTGCCAGCAGAACAGGGTGGAATCAGCCCCAGCATTTT. Amino acids: CASRTGWNQPQHF. The gene calls are TRBV27 and TRBJ1-5; D may be TRBD1 (6 bases). The CDR3 is made up of 13 amino acids. Per the germline V gene, CDR1 is MNHEY and CDR2 is SMNVEV (reference sequence). Trimming left V 6 bases short and J 4 bases short, with 10 bases between.

The CDR3 region is CASSQDPGDTQYF. CDR3 coding DNA: TGCGCCAGCAGCCAAGACCCAGGGGATACGCAGTATTTT. This chain connects TRBV4-1 to TRBJ2-3; D perhaps matches TRBD1 (5 bases). Germline V gene data show CDR1 as MGHRA and CDR2 as YSYEKL. The CDR3 length is 13 residues. Deletions cut 0 bases from V and 6 bases from J, with 7 bases between.

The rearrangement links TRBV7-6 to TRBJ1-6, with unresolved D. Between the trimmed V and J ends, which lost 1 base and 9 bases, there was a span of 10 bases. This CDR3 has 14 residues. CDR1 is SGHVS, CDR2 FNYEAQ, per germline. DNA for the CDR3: TGTGCCAGCAGCTTAGGAGGGCTTGGTTCACCCCTCCACTTT. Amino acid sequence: CASSLGGLGSPLHF.

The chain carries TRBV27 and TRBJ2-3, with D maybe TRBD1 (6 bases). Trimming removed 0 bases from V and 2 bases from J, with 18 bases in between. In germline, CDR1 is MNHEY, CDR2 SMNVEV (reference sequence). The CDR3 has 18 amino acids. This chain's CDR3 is CASSLSPFPGQLTDTQYF. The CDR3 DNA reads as TGTGCCAGCAGTTTATCCCCATTCCCGGGACAACTCACAGATACGCAGTATTTT.